The clone carrying this T cell receptor beta chain has only a few counts. This sample was taken from a study of blood T cell repertoires in COVID-19. Study as a whole: Italy, Spain and the United States were the sources of the convalescent and acute COVID-19 samples. PBMCs, B-cell-depleted T cells, or T cells provided the cDNA or gDNA that made up the material.

Authors' analysis steps: Reference gene primer amplification gave nucleated cell count estimates. TCRdb's copy holds only in-frame clones and misses some; the assay was immunoSEQ multiplex PCR. That table supplies the V and J calls and clone size; D and trimming were determined from the DNA. Here the sample spans 200,000 to 250,000 clones, 84% being singletons. Germline loops: CDR1 SNHLY, CDR2 FYNNEI. V was pared by 3 bases and J by 4 bases, with 15 bases between. This CDR3 has 15 amino acids. The sample consisted of PBMCs or T cells enriched from blood (not recorded which). This receptor was taken from a woman aged 40 to 50 who had recovered from COVID-19. This chain links TRBV2 with TRBJ1-1; D might be TRBD1 (5 bases). The CDR3 DNA sequence: TGTGCCAGCAGTGATTTCCGGGGGGGTGGCACTGAAGCTTTCTTT. Its protein is CASSDFRGGGTEAFF.